The 4 T cell receptor beta chains given below trace back to one sample, sequenced in a study of Graves' ophthalmopathy and Graves' hyperthyroidism. RNA transcripts served as template for amplifying TCR beta CDR3 sequences. The authors performed first-round RT-PCR with HTBI primers and then a second-round multiplex PCR. TCRdb reprocessed the multiplex PCR reads via MiXCR and lists one record per CDR3 protein. Of a few hundred thousand distinct CDR3 sequences in the sample, roughly a sixth are singletons; the top ten hold about 12%. The sequenced material came from peripheral blood. Receptor source: an adult man with Graves' ophthalmopathy.

This clonotype occurred many times. The V and J genes are TRBV12-3 or TRBV12-4 and TRBJ2-1; D tentatively reads TRBD1 or TRBD2 (5 bases each). V shed 3 bases and J shed 8 bases, with 17 bases lying between them. The CDR3 contains 15 residues. The CDR3 DNA reads TGTGCCAGCAGTTTGTGGGTGACAGAGAGGGATGAGCAGTTCTTC. As protein: CASSLWVTERDEQFF.

This clonotype showed up many times. The chain carries TRBV5-1 and TRBJ2-7; D assignment may be TRBD1 or TRBD2 (5 bases each). V lost 3 bases and J 3 bases, leaving 13 bases between the germline ends. Germline V lookup: CDR1 SGHRS, CDR2 YFSETQ. The CDR3 loop spans 14 amino acids. CDR3 sequence reads: CASSYRQGDYEQYF. The CDR3 bases are TGCGCCAGCAGCTATCGGCAGGGAGACTACGAGCAGTACTTC.

The sample holds many counts of this clonotype. The chain uses TRBV4-1 and TRBJ2-2; D gene uncertain. Germline V CDR1 and CDR2: MGHRA, YSYEKL. The CDR3 contains 13 residues. Trimming left V 0 bases short and J 9 bases short, with 8 bases between. CDR3 sequence (DNA): TGCGCCAGCAGCCAAGAGTGGGCCCGGGAGCTGTTTTTT. This translates into CASSQEWARELFF.

J is TRBJ2-2 and V is TRBV4-1; 7 bases line up with TRBD2. CDR1 MGHRA and CDR2 YSYEKL come from the germline V gene. V lost 4 bases to trimming and J lost 1 base; unmatched junction nucleotides: 9. This CDR3 spans 17 amino acids. This CDR3 is CASSRSLGGGNTGELFF. The CDR3 region has the DNA TGCGCCAGCAGCCGATCCCTAGGCGGGGGGAACACCGGGGAGCTGTTTTTT.